This TCR beta chain was recovered during a study of shared clonotypes between healthy human individuals. Whole-study results and caveats: Compared with clonotypes that all four donors shared, non-shared clonotypes had lower generation probabilities.

CCR7-negative CD45RA+ TemRA cells were pooled with CD45RO+ cells for CD8 memory. Sequencing was performed with immunoSEQ multiplex PCR; in TCRdb, only in-frame clones are kept and a portion is missing. Here the sample spans around 690,000 clones, less than 95% being singletons. The V end lost 4 bases, the J end lost 6 bases, and 11 bases lay between the germline ends. Germline values: CDR1 SGHTA, CDR2 FQGNSA. The CDR3 has 13 amino acids. This clone was seen only a few times. Its specificity is not known. The chain combines TRBV7-2 with TRBJ2-3; maybe TRBD2 (6 bases). The clonotype originates from a man aged 18 to 30 in good health. Some clones in this sample may be carry-over from other donors' samples. Sequencing used memory CD8+ T cells from PBMCs. The subset denotes: CD45RO+ cells pooled with CCR7-negative TemRA cells. The CDR3 region is CASSSDGGDTQYF. In DNA form, the CDR3 reads TGTGCCAGCAGCTCGGATGGGGGGGATACGCAGTATTTT.